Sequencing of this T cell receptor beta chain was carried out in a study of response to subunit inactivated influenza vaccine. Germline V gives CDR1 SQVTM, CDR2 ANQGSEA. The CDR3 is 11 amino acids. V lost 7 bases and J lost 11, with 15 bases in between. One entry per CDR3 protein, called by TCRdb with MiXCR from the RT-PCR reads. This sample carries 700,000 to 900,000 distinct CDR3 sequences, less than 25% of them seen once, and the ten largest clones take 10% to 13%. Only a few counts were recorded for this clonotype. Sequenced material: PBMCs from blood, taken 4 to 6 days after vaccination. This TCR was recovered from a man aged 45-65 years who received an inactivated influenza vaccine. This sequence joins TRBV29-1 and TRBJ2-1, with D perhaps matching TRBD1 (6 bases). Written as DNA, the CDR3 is TGCAGCGCCCTGGGGGCGGAGCAGCAGTTCTTC. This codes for CSALGAEQQFF.